This TCR beta chain came from a study of T cell responses to AZD1222 COVID-19 vaccine. Study-level information: Second doses were pooled across both intervals (about 4 or about 12 weeks). Study findings and constraints: Baseline serostatus was positive in only six AZD1222 recipients. There were mostly white British donors and more females than males, and clonal diversity was possibly underestimated. Regions left unmutated in variants are reportedly the target of nearly half of spike-specific TCRs.

Assay used: immunoSEQ multiplex PCR; TCRdb lists only in-frame clones, some missing. The data contain 75,000 to 100,000 clones, under 90% of them singletons. As for this clone: The antigen remains undetermined.

Losses at the gene ends were 1 base for V and 2 bases for J; bases not matched to a gene: 6. Per germline, CDR1 SGHTA and CDR2 FQGNSA. The CDR3 sequence is 17 residues long. The sample was peripheral blood, taken on day 0 of AZD1222 vaccination. This chain uses TRBV7-2 with TRBJ2-5; 11 bases agree with TRBD1. The receptor was derived from an adult in good health. The CDR3 coding sequence is TGTGCCAGCAGCTTAGTCGGGACAGGGGGAATTCAAGAGACCCAGTACTTC. Amino acids: CASSLVGTGGIQETQYF.